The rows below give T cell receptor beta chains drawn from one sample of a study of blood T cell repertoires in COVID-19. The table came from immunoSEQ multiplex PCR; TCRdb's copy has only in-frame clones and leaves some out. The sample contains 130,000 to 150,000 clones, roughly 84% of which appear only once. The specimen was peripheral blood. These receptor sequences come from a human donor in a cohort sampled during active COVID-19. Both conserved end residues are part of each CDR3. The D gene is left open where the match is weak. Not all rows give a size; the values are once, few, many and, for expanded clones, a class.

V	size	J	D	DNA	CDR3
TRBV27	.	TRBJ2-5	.	TGTGCCAGCAGGGTAGCGTCCGGGACCCAGTACTTC	CASRVASGTQYF
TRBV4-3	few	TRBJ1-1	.	TGCGCCAGCAGCCAAGATGGGGGGGCGACTGAAGCTTTCTTT	CASSQDGGATEAFF
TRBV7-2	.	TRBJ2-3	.	TGTGCCAGCAGCTTAGGGGGACGGGGGGCCTTCACAGATACGCAGTATTTT	CASSLGGRGAFTDTQYF
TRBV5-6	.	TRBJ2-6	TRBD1	TGTGCCAGCAGCTCCGGGACAGGGATCTCTGGGGCCAACGTCCTGACTTTC	CASSSGTGISGANVLTF
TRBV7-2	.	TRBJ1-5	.	TGTGCCAGCAGCCTACCCAGGGGAAATCAGCCCCAGCATTTT	CASSLPRGNQPQHF
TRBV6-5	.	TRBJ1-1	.	TGTGCCAGCAGTCCCCGGGGGAATGGATGGGCTTTCTTT	CASSPRGNGWAFF
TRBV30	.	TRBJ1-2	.	TGTGCCTCGACGAGAGGGTTAAATGGCTACACCTTC	CASTRGLNGYTF
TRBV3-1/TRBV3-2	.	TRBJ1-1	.	TGTGCCAGCAGCCTCATAACGGGGGGCGGGTGGACTGAAGCTTTCTTT	CASSLITGGGWTEAFF
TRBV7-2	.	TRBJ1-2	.	TGTGCCAGCAGCACCCCCGGGACAAGGCTGGGGGGCTACACCTTC	CASSTPGTRLGGYTF
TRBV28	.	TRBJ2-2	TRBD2	TGTGCCCGCAGCTCTGGGGGGGGGAACACCGGGGAGCTGTTTTTT	CARSSGGGNTGELFF
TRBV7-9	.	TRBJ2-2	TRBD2	TGTGCCAGCCCCTTCGCGGGGGGCGCGAACACCGGGGAGCTGTTTTTT	CASPFAGGANTGELFF
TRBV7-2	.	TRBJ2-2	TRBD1	TGTGCCAGCAGCTCCCGGGACAGAGCCCTCGGGGAGCTGTTTTTT	CASSSRDRALGELFF
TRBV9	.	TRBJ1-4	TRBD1	TGTGCCAGCAGTCGCAGAGGGGGCGGGGAGGAAAAACTGTTTTTT	CASSRRGGGEEKLFF
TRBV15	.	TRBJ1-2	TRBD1	TGTGCCACCAGCAGATCCCCCGGGGACAGGTACGGCTACACCTTC	CATSRSPGDRYGYTF
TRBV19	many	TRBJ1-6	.	TGTGCCAGTAGTATAGATCGTAACAGCTTTTCATCACCCCTCCACTTT	CASSIDRNSFSSPLHF
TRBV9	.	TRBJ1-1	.	TGTGCCAGCAGCGTAGTGGAGGTCCTGAACACTGAAGCTTTCTTT	CASSVVEVLNTEAFF
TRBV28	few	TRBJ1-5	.	TGTGCCAGCAGTTTATTGGCAGGGGAGTTTCAGCCCCAGCATTTT	CASSLLAGEFQPQHF
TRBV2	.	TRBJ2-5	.	TGTGCCAGCAGCCCTGACCGAGGAGAGACCCAGTACTTC	CASSPDRGETQYF
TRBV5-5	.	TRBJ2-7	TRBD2	TGTGCCAGCAGCCTACTAGCGGGGAGCTCCTACGAGCAGTACTTC	CASSLLAGSSYEQYF
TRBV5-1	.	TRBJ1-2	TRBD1	TGCGCCAGCAGCTTCGGGACAGGGGGCGAGGGTGGCTACACCTTC	CASSFGTGGEGGYTF
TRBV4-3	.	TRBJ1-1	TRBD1	TGCGCCAGCAGCCAAGTAACGGGACAGGAGGGTGAAGCTTTCTTT	CASSQVTGQEGEAFF
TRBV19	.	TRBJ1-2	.	TGTGCCAGTAGGGCGCAGGGAAACTATGGCTACACCTTC	CASRAQGNYGYTF
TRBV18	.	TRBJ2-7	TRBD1	TGTGCCAGCTCACCGGGGACAGGGGGCTTCTACGAGCAGTACTTC	CASSPGTGGFYEQYF
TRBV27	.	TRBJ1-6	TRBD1	TGTGCCAGCAGTTTATACTTGGGGGGACAGGGGGTTAATTCACCCCTCCACTTT	CASSLYLGGQGVNSPLHF
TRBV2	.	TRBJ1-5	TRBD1	TGTGCCAGCAGCCCGGGACAGCCCCTTAGCAATCAGCCCCAGCATTTT	CASSPGQPLSNQPQHF
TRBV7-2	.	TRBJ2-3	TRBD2	TGTGCCAGCAGATCTAGCGGGACTAGCACAGATACGCAGTATTTT	CASRSSGTSTDTQYF
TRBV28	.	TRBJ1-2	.	TGTGCCAGCAGTTCCCTGCGGGGCTACACCTTC	CASSSLRGYTF
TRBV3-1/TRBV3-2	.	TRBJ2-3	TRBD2	TGTGCCAGCAGCACCCATAAGGGACTAATAACGCAGTATTTT	CASSTHKGLITQYF
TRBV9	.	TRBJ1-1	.	TGTGCCAGCAGCGTAGTCGACAGGACGAACACTGAAGCTTTCTTT	CASSVVDRTNTEAFF
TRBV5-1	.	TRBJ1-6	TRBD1	TGCGCCAGCAGCCAACAGGGGGCGGGTAATTCACCCCTCCACTTT	CASSQQGAGNSPLHF
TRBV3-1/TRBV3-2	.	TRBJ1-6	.	TGTGCCAGCAGCCCCATGGAGGGGTATTCACCCCTCCACTTT	CASSPMEGYSPLHF
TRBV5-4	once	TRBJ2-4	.	TGTGCCAGCAGCTTGGGGACAGAGCGAAACATTCAGTACTTC	CASSLGTERNIQYF
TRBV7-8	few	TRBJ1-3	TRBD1	TGTGCCAGCAGCGGACAGGGCCCTCGCCCTGGAAACACCATATATTTT	CASSGQGPRPGNTIYF
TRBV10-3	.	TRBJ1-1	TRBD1	TGTGCCATCAGGAGGGACAGGGGAGTTACTGAAGCTTTCTTT	CAIRRDRGVTEAFF
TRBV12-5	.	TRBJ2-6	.	TGTGCTAGTGGTCCCTACTCTGGGGCCAACGTCCTGACTTTC	CASGPYSGANVLTF
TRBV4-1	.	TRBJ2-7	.	TGCGCCAGCAGCCAAGACGGGTATCAGGGGAGCGACGAGCAGTACTTC	CASSQDGYQGSDEQYF
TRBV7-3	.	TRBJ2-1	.	TGTGCCAGCAGTACAGGGTTGGGCAATGAGCAGTTCTTC	CASSTGLGNEQFF
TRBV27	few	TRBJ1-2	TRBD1	TGTGCCAGCAGTCCCGACAGGGTAGTAAGTAGCTACACCTTC	CASSPDRVVSSYTF
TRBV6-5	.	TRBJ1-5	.	TGTGCCAGCAGTTACTCTTTTCGGCAGCCCCAGCATTTT	CASSYSFRQPQHF
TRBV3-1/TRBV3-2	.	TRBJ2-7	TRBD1	TGTGCCAGCAGCCAAGCCAGGGGGCCCCACGAGCAGTACTTC	CASSQARGPHEQYF
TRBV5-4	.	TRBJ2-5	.	TGTGCCAGCAGCTCGGACATGTGGGAGACCCAGTACTTC	CASSSDMWETQYF
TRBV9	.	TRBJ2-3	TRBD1	TGTGCCAGCAGCGTAGTGGGACAGGGGACAGATACGCAGTATTTT	CASSVVGQGTDTQYF
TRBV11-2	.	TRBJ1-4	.	TGTGCCAGCAGCAGTACCGCGGTGGGGGGGGAAAAACTGTTTTTT	CASSSTAVGGEKLFF
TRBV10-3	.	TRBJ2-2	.	TGTGCCATCAGCAGACAGGGAGGCACCGGGGAGCTGTTTTTT	CAISRQGGTGELFF
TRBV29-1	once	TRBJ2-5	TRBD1	TGCAGCGTTGCCGGCCCGGGAAAGGGACAGGGGAGGGCAGAGACCCAGTACTTC	CSVAGPGKGQGRAETQYF
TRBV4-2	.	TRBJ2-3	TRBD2	TGTGCCTCTGGGACTAGCGGGGGGCCCGATACGCAGTATTTT	CASGTSGGPDTQYF
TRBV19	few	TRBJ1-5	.	TGTGCCAGTAGTATATACGCGGGTATGCGGGATCAGCCCCAGCATTTT	CASSIYAGMRDQPQHF
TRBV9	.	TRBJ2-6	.	TGTGCCAGCAGCCCGGACACCTCCTCTGGGGCCAACGTCCTGACTTTC	CASSPDTSSGANVLTF
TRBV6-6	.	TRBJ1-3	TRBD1	TGTGCCAGCAGTTTCCCAGAGAGGGGGCCTGGAAACACCATATATTTT	CASSFPERGPGNTIYF
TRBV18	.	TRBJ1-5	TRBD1	TGTGCCAGCTCACCGGACAGGAATCAGCCCCAGCATTTT	CASSPDRNQPQHF
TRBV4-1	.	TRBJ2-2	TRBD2	TGCGCCAGCAGCCATCGAAGCCGGGAGGACACCGGGGAGCTGTTTTTT	CASSHRSREDTGELFF
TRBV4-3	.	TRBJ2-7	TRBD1	TGCGCCAGCAGCCAGGGGACAGGGGGCTTGGACGAGCAGTACTTC	CASSQGTGGLDEQYF
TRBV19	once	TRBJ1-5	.	TGTGCCAGTAGTATGGGAGGGGTTCAGCCCCAGCATTTT	CASSMGGVQPQHF
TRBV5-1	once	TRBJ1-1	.	TGCGCCAGCAGCGCCACAGGGTTCACTGAAGCTTTCTTT	CASSATGFTEAFF